The following is a TCR beta chain sequence with its context. Its antigen target is currently unknown. The record has no base qualities; no much larger clone is one base away. Genomic DNA was isolated from the sorted cells so that the TCRbeta CDR3 region could be sequenced. TCRbeta CDR3 regions were sequenced using the immunoSEQ Assay. What TCRdb holds here is the immuneACCESS table cut down to in-frame rearrangements. Part of the clones is not present; checked against another copy, under half of the missing clones reflect an unresolved V gene, and the others are unexplained. Present in this sample are 20,000 to 25,000 clones, more than 75% of which were seen just once. The ten most abundant clones make up roughly a tenth of the sample. Patients with autoimmune disease history or receiving systemic immunosuppression were excluded from the trial. In every dose cohort, peripheral blood was drawn for TCR sequencing at baseline, cycle 4 day 1, and cycle 7 day 1. The samples were taken from a phase I, first-in-human, multicenter, open-label dose-escalation trial of ivuxolimab. Adults with locally advanced or metastatic head and neck squamous cell, hepatocellular, melanoma or renal cell carcinoma were enrolled in the trial. Before TCR sequencing, CD4+ T cells and CD8+ T cells from peripheral blood were sorted into separate populations.

This specimen comes from a study of OX40 agonist ivuxolimab in advanced cancers. Regarding the study in general: The costimulatory receptor OX40 (CD134) was targeted by ivuxolimab, a fully human IgG2 agonistic monoclonal antibody. Intravenous ivuxolimab was administered to patients every 2 weeks at six dose levels: 0.01, 0.1, 0.3, 1.5, 3 and 10 mg/kg. Of the roughly 52 patients in dose escalation, approximately 20 had hepatocellular carcinoma, some 15 had melanoma, 9 had renal cell carcinoma and 9 had head and neck cancer. In the dose-escalation cohort, 82.7% of patients were male, and the mean age was approximately 60 years with a range of roughly 23 to 79. Prior anti-PD-1, anti-PD-L1 or anti-CTLA-4 therapy was permitted, and checkpoint inhibitors had been received by around 40% of dose-escalation patients. Partial responses occurred in three dose-escalation patients, of whom one had hepatocellular carcinoma and two had cutaneous melanoma. Peripheral TCRbeta sequencing was intended to test whether TCR sequence diversity was altered and clonal T-cell expansion was caused by ivuxolimab. The monotherapy dose-escalation portion (N of about 50 patients) of the phase I ivuxolimab trial is reported in the paper. Overall study results and their limits: Low levels of normalized T-cell clonal expansion were also seen in some patients who did not respond. Partial responders in the 0.1-3.0 mg/kg groups had among the lowest normalized peripheral clonal expansion, especially among CD8+ T cells. After ivuxolimab, CD8+ T cells had more expanded clones than CD4+ T cells on average. The antigen specificity of the peripheral T cells that underwent clonal expansion was not determined. At doses of 0.1 to 3.0 mg/kg, clonal expansion of both CD4+ and CD8+ T cells in blood was seen between baseline and week 6.

The CDR3 has 17 amino acids, counting the end cysteine and phenylalanine. Just CDR3 DNA is preserved here, 51 bases in frame from base 1. Sequences PRHDT (CDR1) and FYEKMQ (CDR2) are obtained from the germline V gene (reference sequence). Trimming removed 2 bases from V and 6 bases from J; the gene matches leave 9 bases unexplained. The sample consisted of CD4+ or CD8+ T cells sorted from blood, taken in a trial of the OX40 agonist ivuxolimab. The sequence was obtained from an adult with an advanced solid tumor such as melanoma, head and neck, liver or kidney cancer. This chain joins TRBV13 to TRBJ2-1, with 11 middle bases fitting TRBD2. The DNA is TGTGCCAGCAGCTTAAGTAGCGGGGGGGCCATTCTCAATGAGCAGTTCTTC. Protein translation: CASSLSSGGAILNEQFF.